This is a list of T cell receptor beta chains from one sample in a study of blood T cell repertoires in COVID-19. TCRdb's copy holds only in-frame clones and misses some; the assay was immunoSEQ multiplex PCR. The sample has hundreds of thousands of clones, 85% seen once. The sample taken for sequencing was peripheral blood. The source is a woman between 45 and 60 years old with active or convalescent COVID-19. CDR3s include the opening cysteine and the closing phenylalanine or tryptophan. A D gene is named only where the DNA matches it firmly.

V	J	D	DNA	CDR3
TRBV6-5	TRBJ2-2	.	TGTGCCAGCAGCCGGGACACAAACCTGGGGGAGCTGTTTTTT	CASSRDTNLGELFF
TRBV4-1	TRBJ1-4	.	TGCGCCAGCAGCCAAGATTGGCGGGGCTCAACTAATGAAAAACTGTTTTTT	CASSQDWRGSTNEKLFF
TRBV5-1	TRBJ2-1	TRBD2	TGCGCCAGCAGCTGGGGGACTAGCGGGTCAGATGAGCAGTTCTTC	CASSWGTSGSDEQFF
TRBV24-1	TRBJ2-3	.	TGTGCCACCTCTCCGGGGGTTCCAGATACGCAGTATTTT	CATSPGVPDTQYF
TRBV28	TRBJ1-5	.	TGTGCCAGCAGTTTAGGGGGGGGCCCCAATCAGCCCCAGCATTTT	CASSLGGGPNQPQHF
TRBV6-2/TRBV6-3	TRBJ1-6	.	TGTGCCAGCAGTTACTTGCTACTTAATTCACCCCTCCACTTT	CASSYLLLNSPLHF
TRBV10-2	TRBJ1-1	.	TGCGCCAGCAGAAACAGGGCGGACACTGAAGCTTTCTTT	CASRNRADTEAFF
TRBV30	TRBJ1-6	.	TGTGCCTGGAGTGACCAGGACACGAGCTCCTATAATTCACCCCTCCACTTT	CAWSDQDTSSYNSPLHF
TRBV7-9	TRBJ1-2	TRBD1	TGTGCCAGCAGCCCAGCAGGGGGCGCGAGCTATGGCTACACCTTC	CASSPAGGASYGYTF
TRBV13	TRBJ2-2	.	TGTGCCAGCAGTATACGGTTTGGCACCGGGGAGCTGTTTTTT	CASSIRFGTGELFF
TRBV5-1	TRBJ2-3	TRBD2	TGCGCCAGCAGCTTCGGGACTAGCGGAAGCACAGATACGCAGTATTTT	CASSFGTSGSTDTQYF
TRBV6-5	TRBJ1-1	.	TGTGCCAGCAACCCACCGGGGTACACTGAAGCTTTCTTT	CASNPPGYTEAFF